One sample yielded the 29 T cell receptor beta chains listed below, sequenced in a study of blood T cells in healthy people across ages. With a J-beta primer mix and a sample-barcoded 5' primer, a second PCR ran roughly 6 to 11 cycles. TCRdb re-called the 5' RACE reads through MiXCR, storing one row per CDR3 protein. The sample includes fewer than 2,000,000 distinct CDR3 sequences, about two fifths of them seen just once. Sequencing was performed on blood. The receptors stem from a human donor in good health.

J is TRBJ1-1 and V is TRBV12-3 or TRBV12-4; D gene unclear. CDR3 length: 15 amino acids. Trimming pared 1 base from V and 4 bases from J, leaving 13 bases between. The CDR3 protein is CASSLEQPSVTEAFF. CDR3 coding DNA: TGTGCCAGCAGTTTAGAGCAGCCCTCCGTCACTGAAGCTTTCTTT.

The gene calls are TRBV20-1 and TRBJ1-1; weak D call: TRBD1 (5 bases). V was trimmed by 6 bases and J by 5 bases, leaving 22 bases between them. This CDR3 contains 15 residues. The germline CDR1 and CDR2 sequences are DFQATT and SNEGSKA (reference sequence). The CDR3: CSANTARWGETEAFF. The CDR3 DNA follows: TGCAGTGCCAACACCGCCCGATGGGGGGAGACTGAAGCTTTCTTT.

The chain combines TRBV4-2 with TRBJ2-3; 12 bases agree with TRBD2. This CDR3 has 14 amino acids. Trimming removed 9 bases from V and 2 bases from J; junction bases left unmatched: 3. Germline loops: CDR1 LGHNA, CDR2 YNFKEQ. As DNA, the CDR3 is TGTGCCAGTACTAGCGGGGGGTTCACAGATACGCAGTATTTT. It translates to CASTSGGFTDTQYF.

J is TRBJ2-2 and V is TRBV13; D not certain. The CDR3 has 14 amino acids. V lost 6 bases and J lost 4, with 12 bases in between. The germline V gene encodes CDR1 PRHDT and CDR2 FYEKMQ (reference sequence). CDR3 sequence: CASSPQVGTGELFF. CDR3 nucleotide sequence: TGTGCCAGCAGTCCGCAGGTCGGCACCGGGGAGCTGTTTTTT.

The CDR3 region is CSARGPSTGGAEQYF. The CDR3 bases are TGCAGTGCTAGAGGGCCCTCGACAGGGGGCGCCGAGCAGTACTTC. This chain joins TRBV20-1 and TRBJ2-4, with 10 bases matching TRBD1. The J call may be in error: the DNA end matches TRBJ2-7 better. Germline-derived CDR1 and CDR2 are DFQATT and SNEGSKA (reference sequence). The CDR3 is made up of 15 amino acids.

The CDR3 nucleotides are TGTGCCAGCAATCACCCATCCTACGAGCAGTACTTC. Amino acid sequence: CASNHPSYEQYF. This chain joins TRBV28 and TRBJ2-4; no firm D call. The J call may not be correct, given that the DNA end is closer to TRBJ2-7. Germline V CDR1 and CDR2: MDHEN, SYDVKM. The CDR3 is 12 amino acids.

This clonotype is a singleton in its sample. A much larger clone sits a single nucleotide away, making a read error possible. This rearrangement joins TRBV7-2 to TRBJ2-1; no reliable D call. The J call may be mistaken, given a closer DNA end match to TRBJ2-7. From germline, CDR1 is SGHTA and CDR2 FQGNSA. The CDR3 spans 16 residues. The CDR3 nucleotides read TGTGCCAGCAGCTTTCGTCTGAGTCTTTCCTACAATGAGCAGTACTTC. It encodes CASSFRLSLSYNEQYF.

This clonotype turned up a few times. The genes are TRBV7-3 and TRBJ2-5; the D is unclear. Trimming took off 5 bases at V and 5 bases at J, with 12 bases between the two ends. Germline assignment: CDR1 SGHTA and CDR2 FQGTGA. This CDR3 has 13 amino acids. The DNA for the CDR3 is TGTGCCAGCAGCAAGTCAGGATCCGAGACCCAGTACTTC. This sequence encodes CASSKSGSETQYF.

V usage is TRBV20-1 and J usage is TRBJ2-3; maybe TRBD2 (6 bases). The CDR3 runs to 13 residues. Looked up from germline, CDR1 is DFQATT and CDR2 is SNEGSKA (reference sequence). CDR3 sequence reads: CATPGLTTDTQYF. CDR3 in DNA: TGCGCAACACCGGGACTCACTACAGATACGCAGTATTTT.

The V call is TRBV13, the J call TRBJ2-2; D not certain. The CDR3 length is 13 residues. Per germline, CDR1 PRHDT and CDR2 FYEKMQ (reference sequence). V was trimmed by 4 bases and J by 3 bases, leaving 6 bases between them. CDR3 sequence reads: CASSSSYTGELFF. DNA for the CDR3: TGTGCCAGCAGCTCCTCCTACACCGGGGAGCTGTTTTTT.

This clonotype was recorded a few times. The chain employs TRBV5-6 and TRBJ1-1, with D possibly TRBD1 on 6 matching bases. Trimming pared 0 bases from V and 6 bases from J, leaving 15 bases between. Germline CDR1 and CDR2: SGHDT and YYEEEE. This CDR3 spans 15 amino acids. The CDR3 DNA reads as TGTGCCAGCAGCTTGGGGTGGGGGGCCAGCGCTGAAGCTTTCTTT. This gives the protein CASSLGWGASAEAFF.

This clonotype was seen a handful of times. The genes are TRBV5-1 and TRBJ2-1; 9 positions agree with TRBD2. The CDR3 extends over 19 amino acids. Trimming cost V 4 bases and J 0 bases; bases outside gene matches: 14. The germline gives CDR1 SGHRS, CDR2 YFSETQ. The CDR3 sequence is CASSPFGSGGPSSYNEQFF. CDR3 sequence (DNA): TGCGCCAGCAGCCCCTTTGGTAGCGGGGGCCCTAGCTCCTACAATGAGCAGTTCTTC.

V is TRBV7-9 and J is TRBJ2-1, with TRBD1 matching 9 bases. The CDR3 contains 17 residues. The V gene end was trimmed by 5 bases and the J gene end by 5 bases; junction bases not matched to a gene: 13. The germline CDR1 and CDR2 sequences are SEHNR and FQNEAQ (reference sequence). The CDR3 is CASSIRTGDFLNNEQFF. DNA of the CDR3: TGTGCCAGCAGCATCCGGACAGGGGATTTCCTAAACAATGAGCAGTTCTTC.

This clonotype occurred a few times. V usage is TRBV4-3 and J usage is TRBJ2-4; TRBD1 might be the D (6 bases). The J call is in doubt because the DNA end fits TRBJ2-7 better. This CDR3 region has 20 residues. CDR1 and CDR2 (germline): LGHNA, YSLEER. CDR3 sequence (DNA): TGCGCCAGCAGCCAAGTCCACGTTTGGGGCCAGGGGAATTTGGGCTACGAGCAGTACTTC. Protein sequence: CASSQVHVWGQGNLGYEQYF.

The chain recombines TRBV20-1 with TRBJ2-7, with D possibly being TRBD1 (5 bases). The J call may be incorrect, as the DNA end agrees better with TRBJ2-5. The CDR3 length is 14 residues. The V gene's germline CDR1 is DFQATT and CDR2 SNEGSKA (reference sequence). The CDR3 nucleotides are TGCAGTGTTTGGCCAGGGTGGTCGAAAGAGACCCAGTACTTC. It translates to CSVWPGWSKETQYF.

The J gene is TRBJ2-5, the V gene TRBV20-1; the D gene is possibly TRBD2 (6 bases). Trimming removed 4 bases at V and 4 bases at J, with 10 bases between. The CDR3 has 12 amino acids. Looked up from germline, CDR1 is DFQATT and CDR2 is SNEGSKA (reference sequence). This chain's CDR3 is CSANTGLETQYF. CDR3 DNA: TGCAGTGCTAACACGGGACTAGAGACCCAGTACTTC.

The chain links TRBV4-2 to TRBJ2-3; the match to TRBD1 covers 7 bases. Per germline, CDR1 LGHNA and CDR2 YNFKEQ. The CDR3 runs to 15 residues. V dropped 3 bases and J dropped 4; count of bases not matched to a gene: 7. Here the CDR3 DNA reads TGTGCCAGCAGCCAGCGCGAGGGGGCTCCAGATACGCAGTATTTT. Its translation is CASSQREGAPDTQYF.

The rearrangement links TRBV11-3 to TRBJ2-7; maybe TRBD2 (6 bases). CDR1 SGHNT and CDR2 YENEEA come from the germline V gene. The ends were cut back, 3 bases at V and 6 bases at J, with 9 bases in the middle. The CDR3 spans 12 residues. CDR3 coding DNA: TGTGCCAGCAGCTTCGGGGGAGCCGAGCAGTACTTC. The encoded protein is CASSFGGAEQYF.

The rearrangement links TRBV9 to TRBJ2-1; D may be TRBD2 (7 bases). CDR3 size: 14 residues. V lost 7 bases and J 9 bases, leaving 20 bases between the germline ends. Germline V CDR1 and CDR2: SGDLS, YYNGEE. The CDR3 loop is CASARGGGPFEQFF. For the CDR3, the DNA is TGTGCCAGCGCCCGTGGGGGGGGGCCGTTTGAGCAGTTCTTC.

This clonotype was observed a few times. The genes are TRBV28 and TRBJ2-3; D is undetermined. V gave up 6 bases and J gave up 4 bases, with 14 bases separating them. This CDR3 has 14 amino acids. CDR1 is MDHEN and CDR2 is SYDVKM in the germline V gene. DNA for the CDR3: TGTGCCAGCAGCTCCCTGGGAAAAGCAGATACGCAGTATTTT. Translated: CASSSLGKADTQYF.

This clonotype was seen only once. The chain combines TRBV5-1 with TRBJ1-4; perhaps TRBD1 as D (6 bases). This CDR3 region has 16 residues. V was trimmed by 2 bases and J by 2 bases, leaving 13 bases between them. From germline, CDR1 is SGHRS and CDR2 YFSETQ. This CDR3 reads CASSFTGTPTNEKLFF. The DNA for the CDR3 is TGCGCCAGCAGCTTTACAGGGACCCCGACTAATGAAAAACTGTTTTTT.

The rearrangement joins TRBV7-2 to TRBJ2-7; 8 bases line up with TRBD1. The CDR3 has 15 amino acids. Germline V gives CDR1 SGHTA, CDR2 FQGNSA. V shed 3 bases, J shed 5 bases, and the junction held 9 bases outside the gene matches. This CDR3 is CASSFHRGSVDEQYF. The DNA for the CDR3 is TGTGCCAGCAGCTTCCACAGGGGGAGCGTCGACGAGCAGTACTTC. Complete variable domain (other parts from reference TRBV7-2 and TRBJ2-7): GAGVSQSPSNKVTEKGKDVELRCDPISGHTALYWYRQSLGQGLEFLIYFQGNSAPDKSGLPSDRFSAERTGGSVSTLTIQRTQQEDSAVYLCASSFHRGSVDEQYFGPGTRLTVT.

This clonotype is a singleton in its sample. V is TRBV13 and J is TRBJ1-2, with D unclear. The CDR3 runs 18 residues. Germline V gene lookup returns CDR1 PRHDT and CDR2 FYEKMQ (reference sequence). The V end was cut by 9 bases, the J end by 4 bases, with 30 bases between. The CDR3 DNA is TGTGCCAGTATATTTTCCCGCCATCGGTCAGCCAATTTCTATGGCTACACCTTC. Its protein is CASIFSRHRSANFYGYTF.

The chain links TRBV20-1 to TRBJ2-5; no reliable D call. Germline V CDR1 and CDR2: DFQATT, SNEGSKA (reference sequence). V was trimmed by 3 bases and J by 1 base, leaving 9 bases between them. The length of the CDR3 is 13 residues. CDR3 DNA: TGCAGTGCTAGTCTGACTGGCCAAGAGACCCAGTACTTC. This translates into CSASLTGQETQYF.

The CDR3 DNA reads TGTGCCACCAGCAGCGATTATAGCAATCAGCCCCAGCATTTT. Translation: CATSSDYSNQPQHF. J is TRBJ1-5 and V is TRBV15, with no clear D. The V end lost 3 bases, the J end lost 0 bases, and 6 bases lay between the germline ends. The CDR3 extends over 14 amino acids. CDR1 LNHNV and CDR2 YYDKDF come from the germline V gene (reference sequence).

The chain has TRBV12-3 or TRBV12-4 and TRBJ2-1; possibly TRBD1 for D (6 bases). The germline V and J ends were trimmed by 6 bases and 6 bases, with 9 bases remaining between them. CDR3 length: 12 amino acids. CDR3 sequence: CASSADSNEQFF. The CDR3 DNA reads TGTGCCAGCAGCGCGGACAGCAATGAGCAGTTCTTC.

The V gene is TRBV6-6, the J gene TRBJ1-5; 7 bases line up with TRBD1. Trimming removed 7 bases from V and 3 bases from J; junction bases left unmatched: 15. The CDR3 contains 17 residues. Germline lookup yields CDR1 MNHNY and CDR2 SVGAGI (reference sequence). The CDR3 loop is CASTLGGADRVNQPQHF. CDR3 sequence (DNA): TGTGCCAGCACCCTAGGAGGGGCCGACAGGGTCAATCAGCCCCAGCATTTT.

V usage is TRBV12-3 or TRBV12-4 and J usage is TRBJ2-4; 7 bases line up with TRBD2. The tail of the sequence fits TRBJ2-5 better, so the J call may be wrong. The CDR3 extends over 19 amino acids. The CDR3 DNA reads TGTGCCAGCAGTCCAGCTCGGCGGGGGTTAAACACCTTTCAAGAGACCCAGTACTTC. It codes for CASSPARRGLNTFQETQYF.

In this sample, this clonotype turned up a few times. V usage is TRBV9 and J usage is TRBJ2-1; D unclear. Trimming removed 0 bases from V and 0 bases from J, with 7 bases in between. The CDR3 extends over 15 amino acids. The germline CDR1 and CDR2 sequences are SGDLS and YYNGEE. CDR3 sequence: CASSVEVSSYNEQFF. The CDR3 DNA is TGTGCCAGCAGCGTAGAGGTGAGCTCCTACAATGAGCAGTTCTTC.